One and the same sample provided the 22 T cell receptor beta chains below, sequenced in a study of T cell changes during pregnancy in multiple sclerosis. TCRdb's table, derived via immunoSEQ multiplex PCR, lists solely in-frame clones and lacks some. The sample includes some 81,000 clones, 89% of them seen just once. The sample was peripheral blood, taken before pregnancy. Source of these receptors: a female donor with multiple sclerosis, enrolled in a pregnancy study.

This clone was seen only once. The junction departs from germline at one end; a sequencing error may be responsible. Other nucleotide sequences from this sample produce the same CDR3. The chain couples TRBV4-3 to TRBJ1-2; 7 nucleotides agree with TRBD1. The CDR3 has 16 residues. CDR1 is LGHNA and CDR2 is YSLEER in the germline V gene. This chain's CDR3 is CASSQDGTGEDYGYTF. CDR3 sequence (DNA): TGCGCCAGCAGCCAAGATGGCACAGGGGAGGACTATGGCTACACTTTC.

The rearrangement links TRBV7-9 to TRBJ1-2, with a weak D call TRBD1 (6 bases). The CDR3 extends over 17 amino acids. CDR1 is SEHNR, CDR2 FQNEAQ, per germline (reference sequence). Trimming took 5 bases from V and 2 from J, leaving 21 bases between them. CDR3 sequence reads: CASSPLNQQRGNYGYTF. The DNA for the CDR3 is TGTGCCAGCAGCCCCTTAAATCAGCAAAGGGGGAACTATGGCTACACCTTC.

In nucleotides, the CDR3 is TGTGCCAGCAGTCCCATGGCGGGACAGGCCCTAAGAGGGGAGCAGTTCTTC. Its protein product is CASSPMAGQALRGEQFF. V gene TRBV28 combines with J gene TRBJ2-1; 8 bases align to TRBD1. Germline-derived CDR1 and CDR2 are MDHEN and SYDVKM. The J segment lost 10 bases and the V segment lost 5 bases, leaving 19 bases of the junction unmatched. CDR3 length: 17 amino acids.

V usage is TRBV5-5 and J usage is TRBJ1-2; TRBD1 matches 8 bases. Germline V gene lookup returns CDR1 SGHKS and CDR2 YYEKEE (reference sequence). The V and J ends lost 3 bases and 5 bases, in that order; junction bases with no gene match: 9. This CDR3 is 15 amino acids long. The CDR3 region has the DNA TGTGCCAGCAGCTCGGGGGACAGGCCGAGATATGGCTACACCTTC. Its protein is CASSSGDRPRYGYTF.

The table lists this clone with a count of one. V and J are TRBV6-1 and TRBJ1-6; 10 bases align to TRBD1. Germline assignment: CDR1 MNHNS and CDR2 SASEGT. J was trimmed by 6 bases and V by 3 bases; bases with no gene match: 2. This CDR3 comprises 15 residues. The CDR3 DNA reads TGTGCCAGCAGTGACCGGGACAGGGGTAATTCACCCCTCCACTTT. Translation gives CASSDRDRGNSPLHF.

CDR3 DNA sequence: TGTGCCACCGTCCCGCGGGGACAGGGTTCGCCCGGGGAGCTGTTTTTT. It codes for CATVPRGQGSPGELFF. This chain connects TRBV28 to TRBJ2-2; 9 bases are shared with TRBD1. The length of the CDR3 is 16 residues. Germline assignment: CDR1 MDHEN and CDR2 SYDVKM. The junction had 15 bases not matched to a gene; V was cut back by 10 bases and J by 6 bases.

This chain links TRBV5-1 with TRBJ1-2; maybe TRBD1 (6 bases). Trimming removed 3 bases from V and 8 bases from J, with 17 bases in between. In germline, CDR1 is SGHRS, CDR2 YFSETQ. The CDR3 is 14 amino acids. This chain's CDR3 is CASSSLPTGLGYTF. The DNA of the CDR3 is TGCGCCAGCAGCTCACTGCCCACAGGGCTCGGCTACACCTTC.

This clone appeared a single time. The junction and the germline gene differ at one end; a read error may be behind it. The chain uses TRBV4-3 and TRBJ2-2; D is perhaps TRBD2 (6 bases). Germline V gene sequence: CDR1 LGHNA, CDR2 YSLEER. The CDR3 totals 20 residues. The CDR3 reads CASSQEGSEDPIPNPGELFF. In nucleotides, the CDR3 is TGCGCCAGCAGCCAGGAGGGGTCAGAAGACCCAATTCCGAACCCCGGGGAGCTGTTTTTT.

The chain links TRBV28 to TRBJ1-5, with a weak D call TRBD1 (5 bases). The germline V gene has CDR1 MDHEN and CDR2 SYDVKM. Trimming stripped 11 bases from V and 5 bases from J, with 16 bases between. The CDR3 extends over 13 amino acids. CDR3 DNA sequence: TGTGCCGCCTTAGGGGAAGGGGATCAGCCCCAGCATTTT. It is translated as CAALGEGDQPQHF.

J is TRBJ2-7 and V is TRBV13; 10 bases are a match to TRBD2. V lost 4 bases and J lost 2; bases outside the gene matches: 5. CDR3 length equals 15 residues. Germline CDR1 and CDR2: PRHDT and FYEKMQ (reference sequence). The CDR3: CASSSLAGGPYEQYF. CDR3 sequence (DNA): TGTGCCAGCAGCTCATTAGCGGGGGGACCCTACGAGCAGTACTTC.

The chain joins TRBV6-1 to TRBJ1-1; D not certain. V lost 4 bases and J 7 bases, leaving 7 bases between the germline ends. Per the germline V gene, CDR1 is MNHNS and CDR2 is SASEGT. CDR3 length: 11 residues. The CDR3 loop is CASSVRVEAFF. The CDR3 nucleotides are TGTGCCAGCAGTGTTAGAGTTGAAGCTTTCTTT.

This rearrangement joins TRBV5-4 to TRBJ2-3, with 8 bases lining up with TRBD1. CDR1 and CDR2 (germline): SGHNT, YYREEE (reference sequence). This CDR3 has 17 residues. Trimming cost V 0 bases and J 4 bases; bases outside gene matches: 10. The CDR3 sequence is CASSLEIGQGGADTQYF. The CDR3 DNA sequence: TGTGCCAGCAGCTTGGAAATAGGACAGGGAGGAGCAGATACGCAGTATTTT.

This chain uses TRBV2 with TRBJ2-2, with 8 bases that match TRBD2. Trimming removed 5 bases from V and 9 bases from J; junction bases left unmatched: 5. Per the germline V gene, CDR1 is SNHLY and CDR2 is FYNNEI. This CDR3 has 13 amino acids. The CDR3 DNA reads TGTGCCAGCAGTCCCGGGACTAGTTGGGAGCTGTTTTTT. This encodes CASSPGTSWELFF. Using reference TRBV2 and TRBJ2-2 for the parts outside the CDR3, the full variable domain is EPEVTQTPSHQVTQMGQEVILRCVPISNHLYFYWYRQILGQKVEFLVSFYNNEISEKSEIFDDQFSVERPDGSNFTLKIRSTKLEDSAMYFCASSPGTSWELFFGEGSRLTVL.

The J gene is TRBJ1-1, the V gene TRBV5-1; D perhaps matches TRBD1 (6 bases). Germline V gene sequence: CDR1 SGHRS, CDR2 YFSETQ. This CDR3 spans 11 amino acids. The V and J ends lost 2 bases and 9 bases respectively, with 8 bases between them. This CDR3 is CASSFDRQAFF. The CDR3, as DNA: TGCGCCAGCAGCTTTGACAGGCAAGCTTTCTTT.

V gene TRBV5-4 combines with J gene TRBJ2-1; 7 bases are a match to TRBD1. Germline CDR1 and CDR2: SGHNT and YYREEE (reference sequence). Trimming at V came to 4 bases and at J to 10 bases, leaving 8 bases not matched to a gene. CDR3 length equals 13 residues. The CDR3 region has the DNA TGTGCCAGCAGCGGTCTTGACAGGGACGAGCAGTTCTTC. Protein sequence: CASSGLDRDEQFF.

V gene TRBV7-2 combines with J gene TRBJ1-5; D gene uncertain. Germline CDR1 and CDR2: SGHTA and FQGNSA. The CDR3 totals 13 residues. With 2 bases removed from V and 5 bases from J, the gap between germline ends came to 7 bases. CDR3 amino acids: CASSLQRDQPQHF. In nucleotides, the CDR3 is TGTGCCAGCAGCTTACAGCGGGATCAGCCCCAGCATTTT.

This clone appeared once. V and J are TRBV2 and TRBJ2-7, with 12 bases identical to TRBD2. CDR3 length: 16 residues. From germline, CDR1 is SNHLY and CDR2 FYNNEI. V lost 6 bases and J lost 7; bases outside the gene matches: 13. The CDR3 protein is CASSEETSGGYLEQYF. CDR3 nucleotides: TGTGCCAGCAGCGAGGAGACTAGCGGGGGTTATTTGGAGCAGTACTTC.

V is TRBV5-1 and J is TRBJ1-1, with D tentatively TRBD1 (5 bases). V was trimmed by 0 bases and J by 4 bases, leaving 13 bases between them. The germline V gene has CDR1 SGHRS and CDR2 YFSETQ. The CDR3 sequence is 15 residues long. The CDR3 nucleotides read TGCGCCAGCAGCTTGGCCTGGAGGGGCGGCACTGAAGCTTTCTTT. It specifies CASSLAWRGGTEAFF.

This clone was counted once. This rearrangement joins TRBV18 to TRBJ1-1; 7 bases align to TRBD1. CDR3 length equals 16 residues. V lost 0 bases and J lost 3; bases outside the gene matches: 7. Germline V gene data show CDR1 as KGHSH and CDR2 as LQKENI. CDR3 coding DNA: TGTGCCAGCTCACCACCGATACAGGGGCCACACACTGAAGCTTTCTTT. Its protein product is CASSPPIQGPHTEAFF.

The chain links TRBV5-4 to TRBJ1-2, with TRBD1 identical over 9 bases. The CDR3 covers 12 residues. Trimming at V came to 4 bases and at J to 8 bases, leaving 3 bases not matched to a gene. The germline V gene has CDR1 SGHNT and CDR2 YYREEE (reference sequence). The CDR3 loop reads CASSRDRVGYTF. DNA of the CDR3: TGTGCCAGCAGCCGGGACAGGGTCGGCTACACCTTC.

The V gene is TRBV18, the J gene TRBJ1-2, with 7 bases fitting TRBD1. The CDR3 totals 13 residues. CDR1 and CDR2 (germline): KGHSH, LQKENI. V lost 3 bases, J lost 8 bases, and 6 bases stayed unmatched. The CDR3 is CASSPGQDGGYTF. CDR3 DNA sequence: TGTGCCAGCTCACCTGGACAGGATGGGGGCTACACCTTC.

The chain is built from TRBV28 and TRBJ1-1; no clear D gene. There are 12 residues in the CDR3. The germline V gene has CDR1 MDHEN and CDR2 SYDVKM. V lost 4 bases, J lost 7 bases, and 10 bases lay in between. The CDR3 DNA follows: TGTGCCAGCAGTTCCCCACACCTTGAAGCTTTCTTT. It yields the protein CASSSPHLEAFF.